This T cell receptor (beta chain) was sequenced for a study of blood T cell repertoires in COVID-19. Per germline, CDR1 LNHNV and CDR2 YYDKDF (reference sequence). The CDR3 has 14 residues. V was pared by 0 bases and J by 5 bases, with 11 bases between. Before being deemed recovered, Cohort 3 donors had two negative PCRs, clearance, or symptom resolution. Profiling relied on immunoSEQ multiplex PCR, and the TCRdb table lists in-frame clones only, not all of them. This table holds more than 40,000 clones, 70% to 90% found once. This clone is medium-sized by share. The source is a woman in her fifties or sixties who had recovered from COVID-19. This chain links TRBV15 with TRBJ2-7; no firm D call. Material: PBMCs or T cells enriched from blood (not recorded which). CDR3 DNA: TGTGCCACCAGCAGAGAGTTAGGTCGGGACGAGCAGTACTTC. It specifies CATSRELGRDEQYF.